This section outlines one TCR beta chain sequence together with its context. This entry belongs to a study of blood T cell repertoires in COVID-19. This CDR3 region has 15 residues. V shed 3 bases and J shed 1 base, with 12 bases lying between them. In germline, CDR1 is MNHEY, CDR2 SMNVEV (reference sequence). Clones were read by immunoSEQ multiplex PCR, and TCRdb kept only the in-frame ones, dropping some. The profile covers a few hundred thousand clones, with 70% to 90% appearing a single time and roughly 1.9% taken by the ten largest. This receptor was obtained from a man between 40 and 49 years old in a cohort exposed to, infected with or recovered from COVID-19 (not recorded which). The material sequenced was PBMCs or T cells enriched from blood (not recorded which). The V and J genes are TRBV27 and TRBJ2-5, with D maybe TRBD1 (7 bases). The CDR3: CASSFRQGGQETQYF. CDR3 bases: TGTGCCAGCAGTTTCCGGCAGGGGGGCCAAGAGACCCAGTACTTC.